These 26 T cell receptor beta chains share one sample of origin, sequenced in a study of blood T cell repertoires in COVID-19. Here immunoSEQ multiplex PCR was the method, and the copy in TCRdb shows in-frame clones only, minus some. The repertoire holds some 100,000 clones, with approximately 80% as singletons. Input material: peripheral blood. Source of these receptors: a woman in her seventies with acute or convalescent COVID-19.

The rearrangement links TRBV7-3 to TRBJ1-2, with 9 bases fitting TRBD1. In germline, CDR1 is SGHTA, CDR2 FQGTGA. V shed 5 bases and J 8 bases; nucleotides not matched to a gene: 9. This CDR3 has 14 amino acids. The CDR3 DNA follows: TGTGCCAGCAGCCGCCGGACAGGGGAGGACGGCTACACCTTC. Protein product: CASSRRTGEDGYTF. Full variable domain (outside the CDR3, taken from reference TRBV7-3 and TRBJ1-2): GAGVSQTPSNKVTEKGKYVELRCDPISGHTALYWYRQSLGQGPEFLIYFQGTGAADDSGLPNDRFFAVRPEGSVSTLKIQRTERGDSAVYLCASSRRTGEDGYTFGSGTRLTVV.

The V gene is TRBV7-3, the J gene TRBJ1-1; D perhaps matches TRBD1 (6 bases). This CDR3 region has 15 residues. Germline lookup yields CDR1 SGHTA and CDR2 FQGTGA. With 4 bases removed from V and 6 bases from J, the gap between germline ends came to 18 bases. CDR3 in DNA: TGTGCCAGCAGCTCCCACCCACAGGGAAGCCCTGAAGCTTTCTTT. Amino acids: CASSSHPQGSPEAFF.

V is TRBV7-8 and J is TRBJ2-3; tentative D call: TRBD2 (6 bases). Germline V gene sequence: CDR1 SGHVS, CDR2 FQNEAQ. The CDR3 has 15 amino acids. V lost 2 bases to trimming and J lost 0 bases, with 9 bases between them. Here the CDR3 reads CASSLMGLSTDTQYF. The CDR3 DNA sequence: TGTGCCAGCAGCTTAATGGGACTCAGCACAGATACGCAGTATTTT.

The chain joins TRBV5-1 to TRBJ2-5, with 7 bases matching TRBD2. V was clipped by 4 bases and J by 2 bases; unmatched bases: 8. There are 15 residues in the CDR3. CDR1 and CDR2 (germline): SGHRS, YFSETQ. CDR3 nucleotides: TGCGCCAGCAGCCGTTCTAGCGGACTACAAGAGACCCAGTACTTC. This translates into CASSRSSGLQETQYF. The whole variable domain, remainder taken from reference TRBV5-1 and TRBJ2-5, is KAGVTQTPRYLIKTRGQQVTLSCSPISGHRSVSWYQQTPGQGLQFLFEYFSETQRNKGNFPGRFSGRQFSNSRSEMNVSTLELGDSALYLCASSRSSGLQETQYFGPGTRLLVL.

The chain has TRBV6-5 and TRBJ2-7; 12 positions match TRBD2. The CDR3 runs 15 residues. CDR1 and CDR2 (germline): MNHEY, SVGAGI. With V trimmed by 4 bases and J by 7 bases, 8 bases remained unmatched. The DNA of the CDR3 is TGTGCCAGCAGTTCCACGACTAGCGGGGGATTAGAGCAGTACGTC. Its translation: CASSSTTSGGLEQYV.

This chain joins TRBV7-9 and TRBJ2-1, with D maybe TRBD2 (5 bases). Trimming took off 0 bases at V and 1 base at J, with 10 bases between the two ends. CDR1 and CDR2 (germline): SEHNR, FQNEAQ (reference sequence). The CDR3 length is 16 residues. In nucleotides, the CDR3 is TGTGCCAGCAGCTTAGCAGTTGGCGGGTCCTACAATGAGCAGTTCTTC. It encodes CASSLAVGGSYNEQFF.

V gene TRBV5-4 combines with J gene TRBJ1-2, with D hard to call. Trimming shortened V by 4 bases and J by 14 bases, and 18 bases separated the two germline ends. Germline V gives CDR1 SGHNT, CDR2 YYREEE (reference sequence). This CDR3 spans 12 amino acids. The CDR3 sequence is CASSQLELSETF. The DNA for the CDR3 is TGTGCCAGCAGCCAACTCGAACTTAGTGAAACCTTC.

The chain has TRBV12-3 or TRBV12-4 and TRBJ2-1; D may be TRBD2 (5 bases). There are 13 residues in the CDR3. Trimming cost V 7 bases and J 5 bases, with 12 bases left between them. CDR3 in DNA: TGTGCCAGCAAACGTACGAGGGACAATGAGCAGTTCTTC. It yields the protein CASKRTRDNEQFF.

V usage is TRBV5-6 and J usage is TRBJ1-3, with D uncertain. CDR3 size: 15 residues. Germline CDR1 reads SGHDT; CDR2 reads YYEEEE. V dropped 2 bases and J dropped 0 bases, with 9 bases sitting between them. This CDR3 reads CASSFGGISGNTIYF. The CDR3 bases are TGTGCCAGCAGCTTTGGCGGCATCTCTGGAAACACCATATATTTT.

This clone has only a few counts. The chain links TRBV7-6 to TRBJ2-1; 8 nucleotides align to TRBD2. Trimming removed 2 bases from V and 10 bases from J; junction bases left unmatched: 10. CDR1 and CDR2 from the germline V gene are SGHVS and FNYEAQ. This CDR3 region has 15 residues. The CDR3 loop is CASSLLAGIVWEQFF. As DNA, the CDR3 is TGTGCCAGCAGCTTATTAGCGGGGATTGTTTGGGAGCAGTTCTTC. Using reference TRBV7-6 and TRBJ2-1 for the parts outside the CDR3, the full variable domain is GAGVSQSPRYKVTKRGQDVALRCDPISGHVSLYWYRQALGQGPEFLTYFNYEAQQDKSGLPNDRFSAERPEGSISTLTIQRTEQRDSAMYRCASSLLAGIVWEQFFGPGTRLTVL.

This clone showed up just once. The gene calls are TRBV19 and TRBJ1-5; D gene ambiguous. This CDR3 contains 13 residues. Trimming left V 11 bases short and J 6 bases short, with 17 bases between. In germline, CDR1 is LNHDA, CDR2 SQIVND (reference sequence). Written as DNA, the CDR3 is TGTGCCGCCCAGGAAGTCCCCCGTCAGCCCCAGCATTTT. Amino acids: CAAQEVPRQPQHF.

In its sample, this clone was seen many times. This chain links TRBV7-9 with TRBJ1-5; no definite D call. Trimming pared 4 bases from V and 3 bases from J, leaving 10 bases between. The CDR3 contains 14 residues. Germline loops: CDR1 SEHNR, CDR2 FQNEAQ (reference sequence). CDR3 residues: CASSSWTDNQPQHF. CDR3 DNA: TGTGCCAGCAGCTCTTGGACTGACAATCAGCCCCAGCATTTT.

The chain combines TRBV9 with TRBJ2-3, with TRBD2 matching over 14 bases. CDR1 and CDR2 (germline): SGDLS, YYNGEE. Trimming took 4 bases from V and 7 from J; bases not matched to a gene: 5. This CDR3 is 15 amino acids long. The CDR3: CASSTRLAGGNTQYF. The CDR3, as DNA: TGTGCCAGCAGCACCCGACTAGCGGGGGGGAATACGCAGTATTTT.

This clone was found a few times. The chain combines TRBV5-1 with TRBJ1-5; TRBD1 matches at 7 bases. The length of the CDR3 is 15 residues. Trimming cost V 0 bases and J 3 bases; bases outside gene matches: 3. In germline, CDR1 is SGHRS, CDR2 YFSETQ. DNA of the CDR3: TGCGCCAGCAGCTTGGAGGGACAGTCCAATCAGCCCCAGCATTTT. Translating gives CASSLEGQSNQPQHF.

The chain recombines TRBV5-6 with TRBJ2-3; D gene ambiguous. V lost 4 bases, J lost 5 bases, and 5 bases lay in between. CDR3 length: 11 residues. The germline gives CDR1 SGHDT, CDR2 YYEEEE. As DNA, the CDR3 is TGTGCCAGCAGCCGACAAGATACGCAGTATTTT. Translation: CASSRQDTQYF.

The chain uses TRBV6-1 and TRBJ2-2, with TRBD2 matching over 7 bases. Per the germline V gene, CDR1 is MNHNS and CDR2 is SASEGT. The CDR3 totals 14 residues. Trimming removed 1 base from V and 4 bases from J; junction bases left unmatched: 0. The CDR3 reads CASSEGTSTGELFF. The CDR3 region has the DNA TGTGCCAGCAGTGAAGGGACTAGCACCGGGGAGCTGTTTTTT.

The chain is built from TRBV6-5 and TRBJ1-1; D is unclear. The germline V gene encodes CDR1 MNHEY and CDR2 SVGAGI. Trimming took 7 bases from V and 1 from J, leaving 16 bases between them. This CDR3 region has 15 residues. The CDR3 protein is CASTSPSAGNTEAFF. The CDR3 bases are TGTGCCAGCACCTCACCATCAGCAGGGAACACTGAAGCTTTCTTT.

V is TRBV19 and J is TRBJ2-1; TRBD2 matches 8 bases. V lost 0 bases, J lost 9 bases, and 7 bases stayed unmatched. This CDR3 has 15 amino acids. Germline V gives CDR1 LNHDA, CDR2 SQIVND (reference sequence). Here the CDR3 reads CASSIDKRGNGEQFF. The CDR3 coding sequence is TGTGCCAGTAGTATAGACAAGCGGGGGAACGGTGAGCAGTTCTTC. The whole variable domain, filled in from reference TRBV19 and TRBJ2-1, reads DGGITQSPKYLFRKEGQNVTLSCEQNLNHDAMYWYRQDPGQGLRLIYYSQIVNDFQKGDIAEGYSVSREKKESFPLTVTSAQKNPTAFYLCASSIDKRGNGEQFFGPGTRLTVL.

This clone was counted between two and nine times. The J gene is TRBJ1-1, the V gene TRBV11-1; TRBD1 might be the D (5 bases). V was clipped by 4 bases and J by 5 bases, with 11 bases between them. CDR3 length equals 13 residues. Germline CDR1 reads SGHAT; CDR2 reads FQDESV (reference sequence). The CDR3 DNA is TGTGCCAGCAGCTCCATGCAGGGAACTGAAGCTTTCTTT. This codes for CASSSMQGTEAFF.

The chain joins TRBV19 to TRBJ2-7, with 7 bases fitting TRBD1. The CDR3 runs 12 residues. CDR1 is LNHDA, CDR2 SQIVND, per germline (reference sequence). The V segment lost 9 bases and the J segment 5 bases; nucleotides outside the gene matches: 7. The CDR3 nucleotides are TGTGCCAGCGGACAGGTTCGGCACGAGCAGTACTTC. Protein sequence: CASGQVRHEQYF.

This clone was picked up a small number of times. The V and J genes are TRBV19 and TRBJ2-1, with D possibly matching TRBD1 (5 bases). This CDR3 is built from 18 residues. V was cut by 0 bases and J by 0 bases, with 15 bases left in between. Germline lookup yields CDR1 LNHDA and CDR2 SQIVND (reference sequence). The CDR3 DNA follows: TGTGCCAGTAGTATAGATCAGTACAGGCAGAGCTCCTACAATGAGCAGTTCTTC. Translated: CASSIDQYRQSSYNEQFF.

The chain uses TRBV11-3 and TRBJ2-5; 10 bases align to TRBD1. With 2 bases clipped from V and 2 bases from J, the junction kept 8 bases outside the gene matches. Germline V gene lookup returns CDR1 SGHNT and CDR2 YENEEA. CDR3 size: 17 residues. CDR3 loop: CASSLRIGQGVQETQYF. The CDR3, as DNA: TGTGCCAGCAGCTTAAGAATCGGACAGGGGGTACAAGAGACCCAGTACTTC.

In DNA, the CDR3 is TGTGCCAGCAGCCTTTCCGGGACAGGTGATTATGGCTACACCTTC. Its translation is CASSLSGTGDYGYTF. The chain links TRBV3-1 (or the pseudogene TRBV3-2) to TRBJ1-2, with 8 nucleotides matching TRBD1. This CDR3 is 15 amino acids long. Per the germline V gene, CDR1 is LGHDT and CDR2 is YNNKEL (reference sequence). Losses at the gene ends were 4 bases for V and 5 bases for J; bases not matched to a gene: 9.

This clone has at least ten counts. The V gene is TRBV18, the J gene TRBJ1-2; a weak D match, TRBD1 (6 bases). The CDR3 has 13 residues. CDR1 and CDR2 from the germline V gene are KGHSH and LQKENI. V was pared by 2 bases and J by 3 bases, with 7 bases between. CDR3 in amino acids: CASSPEGDYGYTF. Written as DNA, the CDR3 is TGTGCCAGCTCACCAGAGGGGGACTATGGCTACACCTTC. The full variable domain, rest sourced from reference TRBV18 and TRBJ1-2, is NAGVMQNPRHLVRRRGQEARLRCSPMKGHSHVYWYRQLPEEGLKFMVYLQKENIIDESGMPKERFSAEFPKEGPSILRIQQVVRGDSAAYFCASSPEGDYGYTFGSGTRLTVV.

This clone was counted once. The chain couples TRBV4-1 to TRBJ1-2; 9 nucleotides line up with TRBD1. V lost 4 bases to trimming and J lost 4 bases; unmatched junction nucleotides: 7. From germline, CDR1 is MGHRA and CDR2 YSYEKL. The CDR3 has 15 amino acids. The CDR3 loop is CASSRNRGQGYGYTF. The DNA of the CDR3 is TGCGCCAGCAGCCGGAACAGGGGGCAGGGCTATGGCTACACCTTC.

This clone was seen more than once but under ten times. The rearrangement links TRBV6-2 or TRBV6-3 to TRBJ2-4; 12 nucleotides align to TRBD2. J lost 1 base, V lost 4 bases, and 14 bases had no gene match. Germline V gives CDR1 MNHEY, CDR2 SVGEGT. This CDR3 spans 20 amino acids. Here the CDR3 reads CASSSFPSGGALRAKNIQYF. CDR3 in DNA: TGTGCCAGCAGTTCGTTTCCTAGCGGGGGGGCTCTCAGGGCCAAAAACATTCAGTACTTC.